Listed below are T cell receptor beta chains from one sample, sequenced in a study of blood T cell repertoires in COVID-19. Profiling relied on immunoSEQ multiplex PCR, and the TCRdb table lists in-frame clones only, not all of them. Among around 200,000 clones listed, 70% to 90% were seen once. Sequenced material: peripheral blood. These TCRs come from a person aged 70 to 85 with COVID-19, enrolled during active disease. The CDR3 runs from the conserved cysteine through the conserved F or W. The order of the fields is D gene, clone size, J gene, CDR3 length, V gene, CDR3 protein, CDR3 DNA. The D gene is left open where the match is weak. Clone size is stated in some rows and not others, as once, few, many or a class when expanded.

TRBD1,NA,TRBJ1-1,15,TRBV9,CASSSDRGIWTEAFF,TGTGCCAGCAGCTCGGACAGGGGGATTTGGACTGAAGCTTTCTTT
NA,NA,TRBJ1-1,12,TRBV3-1/TRBV3-2,CASSPGDTEAFF,TGTGCCAGCAGCCCCGGGGACACTGAAGCTTTCTTT
NA,NA,TRBJ1-1,12,TRBV29-1,CSSRAGETEAFF,TGCAGCTCCCGGGCGGGAGAAACTGAAGCTTTCTTT
TRBD1,NA,TRBJ2-3,14,TRBV5-1,CASTTGESTDTQYF,TGCGCCAGCACCACAGGGGAATCCACAGATACGCAGTATTTT
TRBD1,once,TRBJ2-1,14,TRBV24-1,CATSDLGQNNEQFF,TGTGCCACCAGTGATCTGGGACAGAACAATGAGCAGTTCTTC
TRBD1,NA,TRBJ2-7,14,TRBV19,CASRFGQGSYEQYF,TGTGCCAGTAGATTTGGACAGGGGTCCTACGAGCAGTACTTC
NA,NA,TRBJ2-1,13,TRBV19,CASGLNSYNEQFF,TGTGCCAGTGGACTCAACTCCTACAATGAGCAGTTCTTC
NA,NA,TRBJ1-4,17,TRBV9,CASSGQGGPFAMEKLFF,TGTGCCAGCAGCGGGCAGGGTGGGCCCTTCGCAATGGAAAAACTGTTTTTT
TRBD2,NA,TRBJ2-1,18,TRBV27,CASSRGLAPWGGSNEQFF,TGTGCCAGTTCGCGGGGACTAGCCCCATGGGGCGGTTCGAATGAGCAGTTCTTC
NA,once,TRBJ1-1,14,TRBV7-2,CASSLEGRNTEAFF,TGTGCCAGCAGCTTAGAGGGGCGGAACACTGAAGCTTTCTTT
NA,NA,TRBJ1-2,15,TRBV5-1,CASSLGWRATDGYTF,TGCGCCAGCAGCTTGGGGTGGCGGGCCACAGATGGCTACACCTTC
TRBD2,few,TRBJ2-5,16,TRBV5-1,CASSLGVTSGKETQYF,TGCGCCAGCAGCTTGGGGGTGACTAGCGGTAAAGAGACCCAGTACTTC
NA,once,TRBJ2-7,13,TRBV5-1,CASSFDRYYEQYF,TGCGCCAGCAGCTTTGACAGATACTACGAGCAGTACTTC
TRBD1,NA,TRBJ1-2,13,TRBV28,CASQRDRGFGYTF,TGTGCCAGTCAACGGGACAGGGGTTTTGGCTACACCTTC
NA,NA,TRBJ1-2,17,TRBV9,CASSVGLLEATHYGYTF,TGTGCCAGCAGCGTAGGTCTCTTGGAGGCGACCCATTATGGCTACACCTTC
TRBD1,NA,TRBJ1-3,15,TRBV19,CASSLGQSSGNTIYF,TGTGCCAGTAGTCTGGGACAGAGCTCTGGAAACACCATATATTTT
TRBD2,NA,TRBJ2-2,17,TRBV15,CATSRELAGATTGELFF,TGTGCCACCAGCAGAGAACTAGCGGGGGCAACAACCGGGGAGCTGTTTTTT
NA,NA,TRBJ2-5,15,TRBV19,CASSRGTTLQETQYF,TGTGCCAGTAGTAGAGGGACAACCCTACAAGAGACCCAGTACTTC
TRBD1,NA,TRBJ2-7,15,TRBV9,CASSEQGGAGGEQYF,TGTGCCAGCAGCGAACAAGGGGGCGCTGGAGGTGAGCAGTACTTC
NA,NA,TRBJ1-2,14,TRBV7-2,CASSLGAGHAVPNF,TGTGCCAGCAGCTTAGGCGCAGGACACGCGGTCCCCAATTTC
TRBD1,NA,TRBJ1-4,17,TRBV7-6,CASSQQGASGLNEKLFF,TGTGCCAGCAGCCAACAGGGGGCTAGCGGCCTTAATGAAAAACTGTTTTTT
NA,NA,TRBJ2-1,22,TRBV21-1,CASSKENGDENSGKSSYNEQFF,TGTGCCAGCAGCAAAGAAAACGGGGATGAGAATAGCGGAAAGAGCTCCTACAATGAGCAGTTCTTC
NA,once,TRBJ1-4,15,TRBV19,CASTQQAATNEKLFF,TGTGCCAGTACCCAACAGGCCGCAACTAATGAAAAACTGTTTTTT
TRBD1,NA,TRBJ1-2,16,TRBV4-1,CASSQDGTGGVYGYTF,TGCGCCAGCAGCCAAGATGGCACAGGGGGCGTCTATGGCTACACCTTC
NA,NA,TRBJ2-7,15,TRBV27,CASSFRGEGAYEQYF,TGTGCCAGCAGTTTCAGGGGTGAAGGTGCCTACGAGCAGTACTTC
TRBD1,NA,TRBJ2-3,15,TRBV5-1,CASSPGTGGSNTQYF,TGCGCCAGCAGCCCAGGGACAGGGGGTAGTAATACGCAGTATTTT
TRBD1,NA,TRBJ1-1,16,TRBV5-4,CASSLGGDRGSEVAFF,TGTGCCAGCAGCTTGGGGGGTGACAGGGGGTCGGAAGTAGCTTTCTTT
TRBD1,NA,TRBJ1-2,14,TRBV27,CASRPDRDRDGYTF,TGTGCCAGCAGGCCCGACCGCGACAGGGATGGCTACACCTTC
TRBD1,NA,TRBJ2-3,15,TRBV27,CASRTGQGFTDTQYF,TGTGCCAGCAGAACGGGACAGGGATTCACAGATACGCAGTATTTT
NA,NA,TRBJ1-1,16,TRBV14,CASSQDLRRVQTEAFF,TGTGCCAGCAGCCAAGATCTTCGGCGGGTACAGACTGAAGCTTTCTTT
NA,NA,TRBJ1-4,14,TRBV19,CASSTTGATEKLFF,TGTGCCAGTAGTACCACAGGAGCAACTGAAAAACTGTTTTTT
TRBD1,NA,TRBJ1-2,12,TRBV29-1,CSVAGGVYGYTF,TGCAGCGTTGCAGGGGGCGTCTATGGCTACACCTTC
TRBD2,NA,TRBJ2-7,14,TRBV28,CASSPGGPSYEQYF,TGTGCCAGCAGTCCGGGGGGGCCTTCCTACGAGCAGTACTTC
NA,NA,TRBJ2-5,17,TRBV6-1,CASREDRLPSRQETQYF,TGTGCCAGCAGGGAAGATAGACTACCCTCTCGGCAAGAGACCCAGTACTTC
NA,NA,TRBJ1-2,14,TRBV27,CASSQRGSNYGYTF,TGTGCCAGCAGTCAAAGGGGTTCTAACTATGGCTACACCTTC
NA,NA,TRBJ2-3,14,TRBV6-5,CATRGEGHTDTQYF,TGTGCCACCCGGGGGGAGGGACACACAGATACGCAGTATTTT
TRBD1,NA,TRBJ1-2,13,TRBV29-1,CSVKAGGDYGYTF,TGCAGCGTTAAGGCAGGGGGAGACTATGGCTACACCTTC
NA,once,TRBJ2-7,13,TRBV18,CASSPQVSGEQYF,TGTGCCAGCTCACCACAAGTCTCGGGGGAGCAGTACTTC
NA,once,TRBJ2-2,15,TRBV19,CASSMLAANTGELFF,TGTGCCAGTAGTATGTTGGCGGCGAACACCGGGGAGCTGTTTTTT
NA,NA,TRBJ2-4,14,TRBV6-4,CASSPSSSRYIQYF,TGTGCCAGCAGTCCTAGCTCTAGTCGGTACATTCAGTACTTC
TRBD1,NA,TRBJ1-2,17,TRBV30,CAWSPRTGGAPNYGYTF,TGTGCCTGGAGTCCGCGGACAGGGGGCGCGCCCAACTATGGCTACACCTTC
NA,NA,TRBJ2-1,14,TRBV28,CASDRTPEHNEQFF,TGTGCCAGCGACCGGACACCAGAACACAATGAGCAGTTCTTC